This entry lists 30 T cell receptor beta chains sequenced from one sample in a study of shared clonotypes between healthy human individuals. Repertoires were generated with immunoSEQ multiplex PCR, while TCRdb's copy carries only in-frame clones and drops some. The table records 2 million to 2.5 million clones, more than 85% of them present only once. The sequencing input was naive CD4+ T cells from PBMCs. The sample's subset: CD45RA+ positively selected. Every receptor here comes from a man aged 18 to 29 in good health. Some clones in this sample may be carry-over from other donors' samples.

The chain joins TRBV28 to TRBJ1-2; no definite D call. Trimming removed 2 bases from V and 1 base from J, with 8 bases in between. Germline CDR1 MDHEN, CDR2 SYDVKM. The CDR3 totals 14 residues. CDR3 amino acids: CASSLIQINYGYTF. DNA of the CDR3: TGTGCCAGCAGTTTAATTCAAATTAACTATGGCTACACCTTC.

This rearrangement joins TRBV6-1 to TRBJ2-7; D possibly corresponds to TRBD1 (6 bases). This CDR3 spans 12 amino acids. V gave up 7 bases and J gave up 3 bases, with 10 bases separating them. Germline CDR1 is MNHNS and CDR2 is SASEGT. CDR3: CASTLDSYEQYF. DNA for the CDR3: TGTGCCAGCACCCTGGACAGCTACGAGCAGTACTTC.

A single count supports this clone. In DNA, the CDR3 is TGCGCCAGCAGCCGGACGAATGTGCAGTCCCTCTATAATTCACCCCTCCACTTT. Protein: CASSRTNVQSLYNSPLHF. The chain employs TRBV4-1 and TRBJ1-6; D is unclear. This CDR3 has 18 residues. Germline V gene data show CDR1 as MGHRA and CDR2 as YSYEKL. V was pared by 4 bases and J by 3 bases, with 19 bases between.

J is TRBJ1-1 and V is TRBV5-1, with TRBD1 as a possible D gene (6 bases). Germline V gene sequence: CDR1 SGHRS, CDR2 YFSETQ. The CDR3 consists of 14 residues. V lost 4 bases and J lost 1, with 11 bases in between. The CDR3 DNA is TGCGCCAGCAGCCCCCAGGGGTCGAACACTGAAGCTTTCTTT. It codes for CASSPQGSNTEAFF.

V usage is TRBV7-2 and J usage is TRBJ1-2; unclear D gene. The V end lost 3 bases, the J end lost 0 bases, and 14 bases lay between the germline ends. The CDR3 sequence is 16 residues long. Germline CDR1 reads SGHTA; CDR2 reads FQGNSA. Here the CDR3 DNA reads TGTGCCAGCAGCTTCGCAGGACCGCAAGCTAACTATGGCTACACCTTC. Protein sequence: CASSFAGPQANYGYTF.

The chain employs TRBV7-8 and TRBJ1-1; the D is unclear. The CDR3 contains 14 residues. Deletions cut 7 bases from V and 0 bases from J, with 12 bases between. CDR1 and CDR2 from the germline V gene are SGHVS and FQNEAQ. CDR3 nucleotide sequence: TGTGCCAGCACCATCTCTAGGTTGAACACTGAAGCTTTCTTT. It is translated as CASTISRLNTEAFF.

The rearrangement links TRBV7-8 to TRBJ1-1; a possible D gene is TRBD1 (6 bases). Trimming stripped 1 base from V and 5 bases from J, with 14 bases between. Germline V gene lookup returns CDR1 SGHVS and CDR2 FQNEAQ. The CDR3 totals 15 residues. The CDR3 DNA sequence: TGTGCCAGCAGCTTAGTCGCGGGGGCGGGTACTGAAGCTTTCTTT. Amino acids: CASSLVAGAGTEAFF.

This chain joins TRBV6-5 and TRBJ2-1, with D perhaps assigned TRBD1 or TRBD2 (5 bases each). CDR1 MNHEY and CDR2 SVGAGI come from the germline V gene. CDR3 length: 13 residues. Trimming left V 4 bases short and J 6 bases short, with 10 bases between. CDR3 sequence: CASSFRGVNEQFF. DNA for the CDR3: TGTGCCAGCAGTTTTCGGGGCGTCAATGAGCAGTTCTTC.

This sequence joins TRBV6-4 and TRBJ1-3; D gene ambiguous. The germline CDR1 and CDR2 sequences are MRHNA and SNTAGT. The length of the CDR3 is 17 residues. V was cut by 0 bases and J by 1 base, with 13 bases left in between. CDR3: CASSDSMGSLSGNTIYF. The CDR3 DNA reads TGTGCCAGCAGTGACTCGATGGGCAGTTTATCTGGAAACACCATATATTTT.

The V call is TRBV28, the J call TRBJ2-1; D is possibly TRBD1 (6 bases). Germline V gene data show CDR1 as MDHEN and CDR2 as SYDVKM. With 7 bases removed from V and 0 bases from J, the gap between germline ends came to 16 bases. This CDR3 has 16 residues. CDR3 sequence reads: CASIEGVPSSYNEQFF. The CDR3 DNA is TGTGCCAGCATAGAGGGGGTACCGAGCTCCTACAATGAGCAGTTCTTC.

The chain combines TRBV5-1 with TRBJ2-1; possible D gene TRBD2, 6 bases. V was trimmed by 4 bases and J by 0 bases, leaving 14 bases between them. Germline CDR1 SGHRS, CDR2 YFSETQ. The CDR3 loop spans 16 amino acids. The CDR3 sequence: CASSPIAAASYNEQFF. The CDR3 nucleotides read TGCGCCAGCAGCCCAATAGCGGCGGCCTCCTACAATGAGCAGTTCTTC.

The chain employs TRBV28 and TRBJ2-5; maybe TRBD1 (6 bases). Looked up from germline, CDR1 is MDHEN and CDR2 is SYDVKM. This CDR3 is built from 18 residues. Deletions cut 5 bases from V and 4 bases from J, with 26 bases between. CDR3 amino acids: CASSTTVRGTSYSETQYF. Written as DNA, the CDR3 is TGTGCCAGCAGTACCACAGTGAGAGGGACAAGTTATTCAGAGACCCAGTACTTC.

The count of this clone is one. J is TRBJ2-1 and V is TRBV6-6; 8 positions agree with TRBD2. The CDR3 loop spans 15 amino acids. V was clipped by 2 bases and J by 7 bases; unmatched bases: 7. CDR1 MNHNY and CDR2 SVGAGI come from the germline V gene (reference sequence). This CDR3 reads CASSYKREGHNEQFF. CDR3 in DNA: TGTGCCAGCAGTTACAAACGGGAGGGCCATAATGAGCAGTTCTTC.

In DNA form, the CDR3 reads TGCGCCAGCAGCCCGGGACCGACGGTGGGGGAGCTGTTTTTT. Translated: CASSPGPTVGELFF. This rearrangement joins TRBV5-1 to TRBJ2-2; TRBD1 or TRBD2 may be the D gene (5 bases each). The CDR3 is 14 residues long. Per germline, CDR1 SGHRS and CDR2 YFSETQ. V was pared by 4 bases and J by 8 bases, with 15 bases between.

V and J are TRBV5-5 and TRBJ1-2; maybe TRBD1 (5 bases). Germline V lookup: CDR1 SGHKS, CDR2 YYEKEE (reference sequence). V lost 3 bases and J lost 8, with 8 bases in between. This CDR3 comprises 11 residues. The CDR3 DNA reads TGTGCCAGCAGCTCCCAGGGCGGCTACACCTTC. Encoded protein: CASSSQGGYTF.

The V call is TRBV19, the J call TRBJ2-2; D gene uncertain. The CDR3 runs 15 residues. The V end was cut by 2 bases, the J end by 3 bases, with 10 bases between. Germline CDR1 LNHDA, CDR2 SQIVND (reference sequence). The CDR3, as DNA: TGTGCCAGTAGTATACCTGGCCGGGACACCGGGGAGCTGTTTTTT. This encodes CASSIPGRDTGELFF.

This clone occurred once. This chain connects TRBV4-1 to TRBJ1-1; 7 bases are a match to TRBD1. CDR1 MGHRA and CDR2 YSYEKL come from the germline V gene. V was clipped by 1 base and J by 5 bases; unmatched bases: 7. This CDR3 is built from 15 residues. The CDR3 DNA follows: TGCGCCAGCAGCCAAGCCAGGACAGGTTCGACTGAAGCTTTCTTT. Its translation: CASSQARTGSTEAFF.

This chain uses TRBV5-4 with TRBJ2-7; the match to TRBD2 covers 11 bases. The CDR3 extends over 16 amino acids. Germline V CDR1 and CDR2: SGHNT, YYREEE (reference sequence). J was trimmed by 3 bases and V by 2 bases; bases with no gene match: 7. The CDR3 sequence: CASSFGTSGPLYEQYF. The CDR3 region has the DNA TGTGCCAGCAGCTTCGGGACTAGCGGACCCCTCTACGAGCAGTACTTC.

J is TRBJ1-3 and V is TRBV6-1; D uncertain. Trimming removed 2 bases at V and 2 bases at J, with 7 bases between. CDR1 and CDR2 from the germline V gene are MNHNS and SASEGT. This CDR3 is 14 amino acids long. The DNA for the CDR3 is TGTGCCAGCAGTGAAATAAGGGCTGGAAACACCATATATTTT. Residues: CASSEIRAGNTIYF.

This clone was observed once. The J gene is TRBJ2-1, the V gene TRBV29-1; 9 bases line up with TRBD1. Germline CDR1 and CDR2: SQVTM and ANQGSEA. The V and J ends lost 3 bases and 3 bases, in that order; junction bases with no gene match: 6. The CDR3 spans 15 residues. Here the CDR3 reads CSVEVLDRGYNEQFF. CDR3 nucleotides: TGCAGCGTTGAGGTTCTGGACAGGGGCTACAATGAGCAGTTCTTC.

In DNA, the CDR3 is TGTGCCAGTAGTATTCGGCCGGAAGCCTACGAGCAGTACTTC. As protein: CASSIRPEAYEQYF. This chain connects TRBV19 to TRBJ2-7, with D unresolved. CDR1 and CDR2 from the germline V gene are LNHDA and SQIVND (reference sequence). V was pared by 3 bases and J by 2 bases, with 11 bases between. This CDR3 region has 14 residues.

This chain uses TRBV5-6 with TRBJ2-6; 7 bases line up with TRBD2. The V and J ends lost 4 bases and 8 bases, in that order; junction bases with no gene match: 15. Germline V gene lookup returns CDR1 SGHDT and CDR2 YYEEEE. This CDR3 is built from 17 residues. The chain's CDR3 is CASSPLMGRGWSNVLTF. CDR3 bases: TGTGCCAGCAGCCCATTAATGGGGCGGGGGTGGTCCAACGTCCTGACTTTC.

This chain joins TRBV2 and TRBJ1-4, with D possibly matching TRBD1 (5 bases). The V end lost 7 bases, the J end lost 3 bases, and 15 bases lay between the germline ends. Germline values: CDR1 SNHLY, CDR2 FYNNEI. The CDR3 is made up of 15 amino acids. For the CDR3, the DNA is TGTGCCAGCACCCGAAACGGACAATCTAATGAAAAACTGTTTTTT. Amino acid sequence: CASTRNGQSNEKLFF.

The J gene is TRBJ1-2, the V gene TRBV28, with 7 positions matching TRBD1. The CDR3 consists of 14 residues. Per germline, CDR1 MDHEN and CDR2 SYDVKM. V gave up 5 bases and J gave up 0 bases; unmatched junction bases: 3. CDR3 sequence (DNA): TGTGCCAGCAGTCCGGGACAGCCTAACTATGGCTACACCTTC. As protein: CASSPGQPNYGYTF.

The chain is built from TRBV7-8 and TRBJ2-7, with 7 bases lining up with TRBD1. Germline CDR1 reads SGHVS; CDR2 reads FQNEAQ. After removal of 1 base from V and 13 bases from J, the junction contained 7 bases not matched to a gene. The CDR3 totals 12 residues. In DNA form, the CDR3 reads TGTGCCAGCAGCTTAGGGGTGACAGGGCAATACTTC. It yields the protein CASSLGVTGQYF.

Worth noting for this clone: This same CDR3 is encoded by further DNA sequences in the sample. The V call is TRBV5-1, the J call TRBJ2-1; D unresolved. V was pared by 1 base and J by 0 bases, with 11 bases between. The germline CDR1 and CDR2 sequences are SGHRS and YFSETQ. The CDR3 totals 16 residues. DNA for the CDR3: TGCGCCAGCAGCTTGTCCGGTTCAAGCTCCTACAATGAGCAGTTCTTC. Translation gives CASSLSGSSSYNEQFF.

This clone was counted once. The chain has TRBV29-1 and TRBJ1-1; TRBD1 might be the D (5 bases). Trimming left V 7 bases short and J 1 base short, with 16 bases between. The CDR3 has 14 amino acids. Germline V gene sequence: CDR1 SQVTM, CDR2 ANQGSEA. The CDR3: CSASPRVRNTEAFF. CDR3 bases: TGCAGCGCCTCACCCAGGGTCAGGAACACTGAAGCTTTCTTT.

The gene calls are TRBV9 and TRBJ2-3; possibly TRBD1 or TRBD2 for D (5 bases each). V was clipped by 0 bases and J by 4 bases, with 12 bases between them. Per the germline V gene, CDR1 is SGDLS and CDR2 is YYNGEE. CDR3 length: 15 residues. This CDR3 is CASSVGPGAADTQYF. CDR3 coding DNA: TGTGCCAGCAGCGTAGGCCCCGGGGCAGCAGATACGCAGTATTTT.

The V call is TRBV6-5, the J call TRBJ2-3; D is unclear. Germline CDR1 reads MNHEY; CDR2 reads SVGAGI. This CDR3 has 13 amino acids. V lost 9 bases to trimming and J lost 0 bases, with 10 bases between them. This chain's CDR3 is CASGRISTDTQYF. In nucleotides, the CDR3 is TGTGCCAGTGGACGCATAAGCACAGATACGCAGTATTTT.

The chain carries TRBV6-1 and TRBJ1-1, with unresolved D. Deletions cut 10 bases from V and 0 bases from J, with 15 bases between. Per the germline V gene, CDR1 is MNHNS and CDR2 is SASEGT. This CDR3 comprises 14 residues. The CDR3 coding sequence is TGTGCCACCAACTCTCCAGCAGTGAACACTGAAGCTTTCTTT. It codes for CATNSPAVNTEAFF.